This T cell receptor (beta chain) came from a study of blood T cell repertoires in COVID-19. On the study more broadly: The United States, Italy and Spain supplied acute and convalescent COVID-19 samples. PBMCs, B-cell-depleted T cells, or T cells were the source of the cDNA or gDNA that made up the material.

Germline CDR1 reads SNHLY; CDR2 reads FYNNEI. V was shortened by 1 base and J by 4 bases, with 10 bases between the two germline ends. CDR3 length equals 14 residues. Per the study methods: The assay estimated nucleated cells by amplifying reference gene primers. Using immunoSEQ multiplex PCR, the repertoire was profiled, and TCRdb retains in-frame clones only, with some absent. Clonal size and the V and J genes are those of that table, whereas D and trimming came from the DNA. The repertoire holds roughly 200,000 clones, 70% to 90% seen once, with around a fifth in the top ten. Sequenced: peripheral blood. This TCR derives from a man aged 60 to 75 with active or convalescent COVID-19. J is TRBJ1-2 and V is TRBV2, with D uncertain. CDR3 region: CASSEVSSSYGYTF. CDR3 nucleotide sequence: TGTGCCAGCAGTGAAGTCAGTTCCTCCTATGGCTACACCTTC.